The text below deals with one T cell receptor (beta chain). This sample is part of a study of blood T cell repertoires in COVID-19. Study summary: Samples taken during acute and convalescent COVID-19 were collected in the United States, Italy and Spain. PBMCs, B-cell-depleted T cells, or T cells were the source of the cDNA or gDNA that made up the material.

Original processing notes: Estimated nucleated cell counts came from reference gene primer amplification. Sequenced by immunoSEQ multiplex PCR; TCRdb stores in-frame clones only, minus some. V and J calls and clone size come straight from that table; D and trimming were deduced from the DNA. The table includes 65,000 to 80,000 clones, approximately 80% detected once. This clonotype was sampled from a man over 45 with acute or convalescent COVID-19. Sequenced sample: peripheral blood.

CDR3 nucleotides: TGTGCCAGTAGTATGACAGGGGATGGTAATTCACCCCTCCACTTT. Amino acid sequence: CASSMTGDGNSPLHF. This chain connects TRBV19 to TRBJ1-6, with 8 bases that match TRBD1. The CDR3 runs to 15 residues. The trim removed 3 bases at V and 6 bases at J, leaving 4 bases unmatched. CDR1 is LNHDA and CDR2 is SQIVND in the germline V gene (reference sequence).